Below, 10 T cell receptor beta chains from the same sample are listed, as sequenced in a study of regulatory T cells in long-lasting Graves disease. Combining iRepertoire HTBI primers with Arm-PCR of CDR3 regions, the authors built TCR beta libraries. TCRdb itself ran the multiplex PCR reads through MiXCR, one entry per CDR3 protein. The sample yields more than 350,000 distinct CDR3 sequences, under 15% seen once. Regarding time point: newly diagnosed GD, antithyroid drugs for less than 3 months. PBMC RNA was the source of the TCR library. Another study also made use of these data, one on T cells in Graves' hyperthyroidism and ophthalmopathy.

Source: peripheral blood mononuclear cells (PBMCs), taken at new diagnosis, from a patient treated with antithyroid drugs. The receptor set was obtained from a woman aged 25 to 39 with Graves disease.

The chain is built from TRBV24-1 and TRBJ2-7; 11 bases align to TRBD1. Germline CDR1 KGHDR, CDR2 SFDVKD. CDR3 length equals 14 residues. The junction had 2 bases not matched to a gene; V was cut back by 4 bases and J by 4 bases. The CDR3 here is CATSDGQGAYEQYF. CDR3 coding DNA: TGTGCCACCAGTGACGGACAGGGGGCTTACGAGCAGTACTTC.

The chain recombines TRBV3-1 with TRBJ1-2, with D perhaps TRBD1 (5 bases). The germline gives CDR1 LGHDT, CDR2 YNNKEL (reference sequence). The CDR3 runs 15 residues. The germline V and J ends were trimmed by 4 bases and 4 bases, with 16 bases remaining between them. The CDR3 bases are TGTGCCAGCAGCCCCCCGGGGGGTTGGGGCTATGGCTACACCTTC. It is translated as CASSPPGGWGYGYTF.

This clonotype was recorded a few times. V and J are TRBV19 and TRBJ1-1, with 7 nucleotides matching TRBD1. The germline CDR1 and CDR2 sequences are LNHDA and SQIVND (reference sequence). This CDR3 is built from 18 residues. J was trimmed by 1 base and V by 8 bases; bases with no gene match: 19. The CDR3 loop reads CASLSRDSPYRGNTEAFF. The CDR3 nucleotides are TGTGCCAGTCTCTCCCGGGACAGCCCATATAGGGGGAACACTGAAGCTTTCTTT.

This clonotype came up many times. V and J are TRBV20-1 and TRBJ2-2; tentatively, D is TRBD1 or TRBD2 (6 bases each). This CDR3 has 14 residues. Germline V gene sequence: CDR1 DFQATT, CDR2 SNEGSKA (reference sequence). Trimming shortened V by 6 bases and J by 1 base, and 12 bases separated the two germline ends. The CDR3 nucleotides are TGCAGTGCCGCCGGAGGGGGGAACACCGGGGAGCTGTTTTTT. It specifies CSAAGGGNTGELFF.

This clonotype showed up many times. This sequence joins TRBV11-1 and TRBJ1-6; D is unresolved. Germline loops: CDR1 SGHAT, CDR2 FQDESV (reference sequence). Trimming cost V 3 bases and J 9 bases, with 12 bases left between them. This CDR3 has 14 residues. The CDR3 nucleotides read TGTGCCAGCAGCTTTTTAACGTCAGTTTCACCCCTCCACTTT. Protein: CASSFLTSVSPLHF.

This chain uses TRBV6-1 with TRBJ1-5; 9 nucleotides align to TRBD1. V shed 4 bases, J shed 4 bases, and the junction held 14 bases outside the gene matches. CDR1 MNHNS and CDR2 SASEGT come from the germline V gene. CDR3 length: 18 residues. The CDR3 reads CASSVWDRVDTGNQPQHF. The CDR3 nucleotides are TGTGCCAGCAGTGTCTGGGACAGGGTAGACACAGGGAATCAGCCCCAGCATTTT.

In its sample, this clonotype was seen many times. The rearrangement uses TRBV20-1 and TRBJ2-7; D perhaps matches TRBD2 (6 bases). There are 11 residues in the CDR3. Germline-derived CDR1 and CDR2 are DFQATT and SNEGSKA (reference sequence). V lost 6 bases to trimming and J lost 3 bases, with 9 bases between them. Written as DNA, the CDR3 is TGCAGTGCAAGACTAGGCTACGAGCAGTACTTC. Encoded protein: CSARLGYEQYF.

This clonotype was seen at least ten times. The rearrangement joins TRBV3-1 to TRBJ2-7; 8 bases line up with TRBD2. Germline loops: CDR1 LGHDT, CDR2 YNNKEL (reference sequence). The CDR3 runs 15 residues. The ends lost 1 base at V and 7 bases at J; junction bases unmatched: 9. CDR3 sequence: CASSQAVAGSREQYF. The DNA of the CDR3 is TGTGCCAGCAGCCAAGCGGTAGCGGGGAGTCGAGAGCAGTACTTC.

The chain carries TRBV12-3 or TRBV12-4 and TRBJ2-3; D call uncertain. This CDR3 has 14 amino acids. V was trimmed by 5 bases and J by 5 bases, leaving 14 bases between them. CDR3 loop: CASSPSWGKDTQYF. As DNA, the CDR3 is TGTGCCAGCAGTCCTAGTTGGGGTAAAGATACGCAGTATTTT.

This clonotype appeared a few times. V usage is TRBV7-3 and J usage is TRBJ1-1; tentative D call: TRBD1 (5 bases). CDR1 and CDR2 from the germline V gene are SGHTA and FQGTGA. V was pared by 1 base and J by 7 bases, with 19 bases between. The CDR3 extends over 16 amino acids. CDR3 residues: CASSLSPSGLLFEAFF. CDR3 DNA: TGTGCCAGCAGCTTAAGTCCGTCGGGACTTTTATTTGAAGCTTTCTTT.